This entry lists 21 T cell receptor beta chains sequenced from one sample in a study of OX40 agonist ivuxolimab in advanced cancers. Here immunoSEQ multiplex PCR was the method, and the copy in TCRdb shows in-frame clones only, minus some. The sample contains 50,000 to 65,000 clones, about 91% of which appear only once. Source: CD4+ or CD8+ T cells sorted from blood, taken in a trial of the OX40 agonist ivuxolimab. The source is an adult with an advanced solid tumor such as melanoma, head and neck, liver or kidney cancer.

CDR3 in amino acids: CASVGGESTDTQYF. Here the CDR3 DNA reads TGTGCCAGCGTAGGGGGGGAAAGCACAGATACGCAGTATTTT. The chain joins TRBV7-9 to TRBJ2-3; D perhaps matches TRBD2 (7 bases). The CDR3 loop spans 14 amino acids. The ends were cut back, 8 bases at V and 0 bases at J, with 12 bases in the middle. CDR1 is SEHNR and CDR2 is FQNEAQ in the germline V gene (reference sequence).

This chain joins TRBV7-9 and TRBJ2-1; either TRBD1 or TRBD2 may supply D (5 bases each). Trimming pared 8 bases from V and 9 bases from J, leaving 17 bases between. CDR1 is SEHNR and CDR2 is FQNEAQ in the germline V gene (reference sequence). CDR3 length equals 13 residues. The CDR3 DNA sequence: TGTGCCAGCGCACAAGTCCAGAGGGGTGAGCAGTTCTTC. It encodes CASAQVQRGEQFF.

This clone was observed once. This chain uses TRBV27 with TRBJ1-1; 7 positions match TRBD1. The CDR3 spans 14 residues. The germline gives CDR1 MNHEY, CDR2 SMNVEV (reference sequence). Unmatched junction bases numbered 3, after V lost 4 bases and J lost 1 base. CDR3 amino acids: CASSWGTANTEAFF. The CDR3 DNA is TGTGCCAGCAGTTGGGGGACAGCGAACACTGAAGCTTTCTTT.

The V call is TRBV28, the J call TRBJ1-4; D may be TRBD1 (6 bases). Germline CDR1 reads MDHEN; CDR2 reads SYDVKM. V lost 5 bases, J lost 2 bases, and 18 bases lay in between. There are 17 residues in the CDR3. Here the CDR3 reads CASSTPRSRGTNEKLFF. The CDR3 region has the DNA TGTGCCAGCAGTACCCCACGATCGAGGGGGACTAATGAAAAACTGTTTTTT.

This clone was recorded at least ten times. This rearrangement joins TRBV30 to TRBJ1-1, with D unclear. Between the trimmed V and J ends, which lost 1 base and 8 bases, there was a span of 11 bases. This CDR3 contains 12 residues. Germline lookup yields CDR1 GTSNPN and CDR2 SVGIG (reference sequence). The CDR3 region is CAWSDFDLEAFF. The CDR3 region has the DNA TGTGCCTGGAGTGATTTCGACCTGGAAGCTTTCTTT.

The chain recombines TRBV2 with TRBJ2-1, with 8 bases that match TRBD2. Germline V gives CDR1 SNHLY, CDR2 FYNNEI. The trim removed 6 bases at V and 9 bases at J, leaving 10 bases unmatched. The CDR3 covers 14 residues. CDR3 sequence reads: CASSRDFSGVEQFF. In DNA form, the CDR3 reads TGTGCCAGCAGCAGGGACTTTAGCGGGGTTGAGCAGTTCTTC.

V gene TRBV6-1 combines with J gene TRBJ1-5, with TRBD1 matching over 10 bases. V trimming: 6 bases; J trimming: 4 bases; junction bases outside the gene matches: 9. Germline values: CDR1 MNHNS, CDR2 SASEGT. The CDR3 spans 16 residues. The DNA for the CDR3 is TGTGCCAGCAGGGAACGGGACAGGGGAAGTAATCAGCCCCAGCATTTT. This translates into CASRERDRGSNQPQHF.

V and J are TRBV30 and TRBJ2-1; the match to TRBD2 covers 9 bases. Germline V gives CDR1 GTSNPN, CDR2 SVGIG (reference sequence). CDR3 length equals 14 residues. The trim removed 5 bases at V and 0 bases at J, leaving 2 bases unmatched. The CDR3 DNA is TGTGCCTGGGAAGCGGGGGGCTCCTACAATGAGCAGTTCTTC. Amino acid sequence: CAWEAGGSYNEQFF.

The rearrangement joins TRBV4-3 to TRBJ2-1, with D possibly being TRBD2 (6 bases). V was cut by 0 bases and J by 0 bases, with 12 bases left in between. CDR3 length: 17 residues. CDR1 and CDR2 (germline): LGHNA, YSLEER. CDR3 nucleotide sequence: TGCGCCAGCAGCCAAGATACGGCGGGAAGCTCCTACAATGAGCAGTTCTTC. Amino acid sequence: CASSQDTAGSSYNEQFF.

This chain connects TRBV5-6 to TRBJ2-3; weak D call: TRBD2 (6 bases). The germline V gene has CDR1 SGHDT and CDR2 YYEEEE. The CDR3 is 15 residues long. V shed 1 base and J shed 3 bases, with 12 bases lying between them. CDR3 in amino acids: CASSLLGRTTDTQYF. CDR3 bases: TGTGCCAGCAGCTTGCTAGGGAGGACTACAGATACGCAGTATTTT.

The V and J genes are TRBV30 and TRBJ1-6; D is possibly TRBD1 (5 bases). Trimming took off 6 bases at V and 8 bases at J, with 14 bases between the two ends. Germline CDR1 is GTSNPN and CDR2 is SVGIG (reference sequence). The CDR3 sequence is 13 residues long. The CDR3 DNA reads TGTGCCTGTTCCGGGACCAGGGATTCACCCCTCCACTTT. It codes for CACSGTRDSPLHF.

Comment on this clone: The sample contains more than one DNA sequence encoding this CDR3. The chain joins TRBV5-1 to TRBJ2-3; D gene ambiguous. Between the trimmed V and J ends, which lost 3 bases and 2 bases, there was a span of 7 bases. CDR1 SGHRS and CDR2 YFSETQ come from the germline V gene. The CDR3 has 13 amino acids. The CDR3 bases are TGCGCCAGCAGCTCTGGTTCCACAGATACGCAGTATTTT. It encodes CASSSGSTDTQYF.

The J gene is TRBJ1-1, the V gene TRBV4-1, with 7 bases lining up with TRBD1. This CDR3 has 14 residues. V shed 5 bases and J 1 base; nucleotides not matched to a gene: 4. In germline, CDR1 is MGHRA, CDR2 YSYEKL. CDR3 DNA: TGCGCCAGCAGCAATGACAGGGCGAACACTGAAGCTTTCTTT. Translating it yields CASSNDRANTEAFF.

The chain recombines TRBV6-5 with TRBJ2-1; tentative D call: TRBD2 (5 bases). The germline V gene encodes CDR1 MNHEY and CDR2 SVGAGI. The length of the CDR3 is 13 residues. V was trimmed by 4 bases and J by 6 bases, leaving 10 bases between them. The CDR3 spells CASSSDSPNEQFF. The CDR3 coding sequence is TGTGCCAGCAGTTCGGACTCACCCAATGAGCAGTTCTTC.

The V and J genes are TRBV4-2 and TRBJ2-5; a possible D gene is TRBD2 (6 bases). CDR3 length: 15 amino acids. V lost 0 bases and J 5 bases, leaving 13 bases between the germline ends. Germline V CDR1 and CDR2: LGHNA, YNFKEQ. This chain's CDR3 is CASSQEAGSLETQYF. The CDR3 DNA is TGTGCCAGCAGCCAAGAAGCCGGGAGTTTGGAGACCCAGTACTTC.

The V and J genes are TRBV4-3 and TRBJ1-3, with TRBD1 as a possible D gene (5 bases). The V end lost 5 bases, the J end lost 3 bases, and 5 bases lay between the germline ends. In germline, CDR1 is LGHNA, CDR2 YSLEER. This CDR3 has 12 residues. The CDR3 protein is CASSGGGNTIYF. The CDR3 nucleotides read TGCGCCAGCAGCGGGGGTGGAAACACCATATATTTT.

A few counts support this clone. The chain couples TRBV19 to TRBJ2-7; tentatively, D is TRBD2 (5 bases). With 6 bases removed from V and 3 bases from J, the gap between germline ends came to 12 bases. The germline gives CDR1 LNHDA, CDR2 SQIVND (reference sequence). The CDR3 loop spans 13 amino acids. The CDR3 loop reads CASSSRDLYEQYF. The DNA for the CDR3 is TGTGCCAGTAGCAGCCGGGATCTCTACGAGCAGTACTTC.

The rearrangement joins TRBV10-3 to TRBJ1-1; no definite D call. The V end lost 5 bases, the J end lost 0 bases, and 7 bases lay between the germline ends. Germline V gene sequence: CDR1 ENHRY, CDR2 SYGVKD. The CDR3 totals 13 residues. CDR3 residues: CAISSEMNTEAFF. CDR3 DNA: TGTGCCATCAGTAGCGAGATGAACACTGAAGCTTTCTTT.

J is TRBJ1-2 and V is TRBV28; possible D gene TRBD1, 5 bases. The CDR3 covers 14 residues. Germline CDR1 MDHEN, CDR2 SYDVKM. Trimming left V 5 bases short and J 4 bases short, with 14 bases between. The CDR3 sequence: CASSAGTLPYGYTF. CDR3 nucleotides: TGTGCCAGCAGTGCCGGGACCCTCCCCTATGGCTACACCTTC.

The rearrangement joins TRBV18 to TRBJ1-1; 12 bases are a match to TRBD1. Trimming cost V 3 bases and J 4 bases; bases outside gene matches: 3. Germline V CDR1 and CDR2: KGHSH, LQKENI. The CDR3 is made up of 15 amino acids. The CDR3 coding sequence is TGTGCCAGCTCACCGGGGACAGGGGGCGGCACTGAAGCTTTCTTT. Residues: CASSPGTGGGTEAFF.

The chain employs TRBV5-1 and TRBJ1-1, with D hard to call. The germline V gene encodes CDR1 SGHRS and CDR2 YFSETQ. The length of the CDR3 is 12 residues. V was cut by 4 bases and J by 0 bases, with 4 bases left in between. This CDR3 reads CASSDLNTEAFF. Here the CDR3 DNA reads TGCGCCAGCAGCGATTTGAACACTGAAGCTTTCTTT.